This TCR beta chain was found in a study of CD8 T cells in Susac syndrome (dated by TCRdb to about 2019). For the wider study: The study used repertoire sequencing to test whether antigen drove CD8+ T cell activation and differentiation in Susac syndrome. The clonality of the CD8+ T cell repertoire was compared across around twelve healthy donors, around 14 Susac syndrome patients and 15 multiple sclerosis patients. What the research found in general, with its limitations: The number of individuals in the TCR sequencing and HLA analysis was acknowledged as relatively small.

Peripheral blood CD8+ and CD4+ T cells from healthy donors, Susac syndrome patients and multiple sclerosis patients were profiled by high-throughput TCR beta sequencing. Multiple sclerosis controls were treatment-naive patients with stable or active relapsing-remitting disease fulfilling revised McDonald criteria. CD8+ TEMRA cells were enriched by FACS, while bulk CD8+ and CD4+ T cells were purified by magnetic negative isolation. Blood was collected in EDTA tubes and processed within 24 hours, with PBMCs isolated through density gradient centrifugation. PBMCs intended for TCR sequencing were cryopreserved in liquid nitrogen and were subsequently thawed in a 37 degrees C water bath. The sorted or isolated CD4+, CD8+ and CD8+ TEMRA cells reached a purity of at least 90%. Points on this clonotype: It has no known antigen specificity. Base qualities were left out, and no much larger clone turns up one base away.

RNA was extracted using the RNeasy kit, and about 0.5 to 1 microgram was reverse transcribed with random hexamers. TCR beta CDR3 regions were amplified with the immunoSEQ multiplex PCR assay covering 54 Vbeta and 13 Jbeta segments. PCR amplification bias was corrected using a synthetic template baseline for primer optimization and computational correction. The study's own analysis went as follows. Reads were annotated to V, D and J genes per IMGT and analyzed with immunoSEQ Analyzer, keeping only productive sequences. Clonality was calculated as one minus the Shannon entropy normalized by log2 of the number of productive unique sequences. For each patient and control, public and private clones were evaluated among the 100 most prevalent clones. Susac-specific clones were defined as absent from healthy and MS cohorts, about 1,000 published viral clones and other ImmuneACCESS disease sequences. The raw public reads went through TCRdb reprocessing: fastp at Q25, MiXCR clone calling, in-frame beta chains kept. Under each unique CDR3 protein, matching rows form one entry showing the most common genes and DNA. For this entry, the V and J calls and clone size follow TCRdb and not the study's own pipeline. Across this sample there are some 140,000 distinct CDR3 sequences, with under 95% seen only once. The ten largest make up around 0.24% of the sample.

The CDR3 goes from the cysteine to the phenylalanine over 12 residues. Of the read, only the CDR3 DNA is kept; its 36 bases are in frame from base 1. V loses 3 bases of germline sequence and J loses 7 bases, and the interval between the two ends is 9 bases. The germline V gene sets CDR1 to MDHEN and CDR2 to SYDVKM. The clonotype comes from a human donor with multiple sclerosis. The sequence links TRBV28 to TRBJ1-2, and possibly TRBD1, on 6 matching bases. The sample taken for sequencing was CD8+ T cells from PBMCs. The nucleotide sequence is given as TGTGCCAGCAGTTTTGGGGGGCTTGGCTACACCTTC. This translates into CASSFGGLGYTF.